These T cell receptor beta chains were read from a single sample in a study of T cell repertoires in ileal Crohn's disease. The protocol was immunoSEQ multiplex PCR, while the TCRdb copy is restricted to in-frame clones and leaves out a portion. The repertoire consists of roughly 15,000 clones, with 75% to 90% occurring once and the leading ten covering about 9.3%. The source material was ileal tissue. The source is an adult with Crohn's disease. The conserved cysteine and the conserved F or W are not part of the CDR3 here.

>TRBJ2-3|TRBV29-1
SATGGGRTNTQY
>TRBJ1-4|TRBV27
ASSLSPPATNEKLF
>TRBJ1-2|TRBV30
ARRGSDGYT
>TRBJ2-2|TRBV7-6
ASSLFRPGQGVAGELF
>TRBJ2-4|TRBV7-2
ASSFIQGENIQY
>TRBJ1-2|TRBV7-2
ASSLVGQGGYGYT
>TRBJ1-1|TRBV15
ATSRRTNRNTEAF
>TRBJ2-5|TRBV5-1
ASSLERGGAQY
>TRBJ2-3|TRBV9
ASSSQGEGAPDTQY
>TRBJ2-7|TRBV5-1
ASSSGQGHEQY
>TRBJ2-7|TRBV5-1
ASSFASGQGTYEQY
>TRBJ1-6|TRBV6-5
ASRREGYGSPLH
>TRBJ2-3|TRBV4-2
ASSQDRPGGQY
>TRBJ1-1|TRBV9
ASSVVQGTEAF
>TRBJ2-5|TRBV5-1
ASSLAMASGGAETQY
>TRBJ1-1|TRBV30
AWDRGYTEAF
>TRBJ1-1|TRBV6-5
ASSYTHRGTEAF
>TRBJ2-7|TRBV6-5
ASSRGYEQY
>TRBJ2-7|TRBV29-1
SVALRQGASEQY
>TRBJ2-3|TRBV30
AWSEGTSGRGGTQY
>TRBJ1-1|TRBV7-3
ASSLTHSTEAF
>TRBJ2-1|TRBV5-8
ASSRRGGTLQF
>TRBJ2-7|TRBV7-9
ASSQKLAGRRSYEQY
>TRBJ1-1|TRBV9
ASSSQGRVTEAF
>TRBJ2-7|TRBV5-4
ASSLPGTGFYEQY
>TRBJ1-1|TRBV11-2
ASSSPTGVNTEAF
>TRBJ1-4|TRBV6-1
ASREGQGEGATNEKLF
>TRBJ2-7|TRBV27
ASSLTAGGREQY
>TRBJ1-6|TRBV27
ASSFWGQDSPLH
>TRBJ2-3|TRBV5-6
ASSKDIIDTQY
>TRBJ2-1|TRBV7-3
ASSLGGGGAPNEQF
>TRBJ2-3|TRBV7-9
ASSPWDRGTDTQY
>TRBJ2-3|TRBV10-3
AIGRVGDTQY
>TRBJ1-4|TRBV14
ASSLDRGGEKLF
>TRBJ1-5|TRBV11-2
ASSLVLPPDKRRMSQH
>TRBJ2-2|TRBV9
ASSVAVNTGELF
>TRBJ1-2|TRBV29-1
SASPSGLNYGYT
>TRBJ1-4|TRBV5-6
ASSPSDRDGINEKLF
>TRBJ2-4|TRBV5-6
ASSPREPRIQY
>TRBJ1-3|TRBV4-2
ASSQEYNQGNTIY
>TRBJ1-1|TRBV5-6
ASSVTGGNTEAF